The 18 T cell receptor beta chains in this list originate from one sample, sequenced in a study of shared clonotypes between healthy human individuals. Profiling relied on immunoSEQ multiplex PCR, and the TCRdb table lists in-frame clones only, not all of them. The sample has 1.5 million to 1.9 million clones, 95% to 99% seen once. Material for sequencing was naive CD4+ T cells sorted from blood. Subset specified: CD45RA+ positively selected. These receptors were obtained from a man aged 25 to 45 in good health.

This rearrangement joins TRBV20-1 to TRBJ2-1, with D hard to call. The germline V and J ends were trimmed by 3 bases and 8 bases, with 5 bases remaining between them. The CDR3 extends over 10 amino acids. Germline lookup yields CDR1 DFQATT and CDR2 SNEGSKA (reference sequence). The CDR3 is CSASDDEQFF. CDR3 nucleotides: TGCAGTGCTAGCGATGATGAGCAGTTCTTC.

This chain joins TRBV5-1 and TRBJ2-7; D possibly corresponds to TRBD2 (5 bases). V lost 4 bases, J lost 1 base, and 9 bases lay in between. The CDR3 runs 13 residues. Germline V gene data show CDR1 as SGHRS and CDR2 as YFSETQ. DNA of the CDR3: TGCGCCAGCAGCCCGGGGAAGTCCTACGAGCAGTACTTC. This translates into CASSPGKSYEQYF.

About this clone: This CDR3 is also generated by other DNA sequences in the sample. This chain uses TRBV5-1 with TRBJ2-7; no clear D. CDR1 SGHRS and CDR2 YFSETQ come from the germline V gene. There are 13 residues in the CDR3. V was cut by 0 bases and J by 3 bases, with 7 bases left in between. CDR3 nucleotides: TGCGCCAGCAGCTTGGTGCGGAGCTACGAGCAGTACTTC. Its translation: CASSLVRSYEQYF.

This chain links TRBV19 with TRBJ2-6; 9 nucleotides match TRBD1. The CDR3 is made up of 18 amino acids. V dropped 3 bases and J dropped 1; count of bases not matched to a gene: 7. Germline CDR1 LNHDA, CDR2 SQIVND (reference sequence). CDR3 coding DNA: TGTGCCAGTAGTATTTTGGGGACAGGGTTGTCTGGGGCCAACGTCCTGACTTTC. Translating gives CASSILGTGLSGANVLTF.

About this clone itself: The sample carries other DNA sequences with the same CDR3. V gene TRBV9 combines with J gene TRBJ1-1; D not resolved. Germline-derived CDR1 and CDR2 are SGDLS and YYNGEE. The V gene lost 0 bases and the J gene lost 2 bases, with 5 bases spanning the gap. The CDR3 runs 13 residues. The CDR3 loop is CASSVEGNTEAFF. CDR3 DNA: TGTGCCAGCAGCGTAGAAGGTAACACTGAAGCTTTCTTT.

V usage is TRBV11-3 and J usage is TRBJ2-1; D possibly corresponds to TRBD1 (6 bases). This CDR3 contains 14 residues. V lost 5 bases to trimming and J lost 3 bases, with 11 bases between them. Germline V lookup: CDR1 SGHNT, CDR2 YENEEA. DNA of the CDR3: TGTGCCAGCAGCCGGGACATCAACTACAATGAGCAGTTCTTC. Amino acid sequence: CASSRDINYNEQFF. Drawing the rest from reference TRBV11-3 and TRBJ2-1, the complete variable domain is EAGVVQSPRYKIIEKKQPVAFWCNPISGHNTLYWYLQNLGQGPELLIRYENEEAVDDSQLPKDRFSAERLKGVDSTLKIQPAELGDSAVYLCASSRDINYNEQFFGPGTRLTVL.

The chain joins TRBV5-6 to TRBJ2-2; D uncertain. This CDR3 is 13 amino acids long. CDR1 and CDR2 from the germline V gene are SGHDT and YYEEEE. V lost 0 bases and J lost 3, with 3 bases in between. The CDR3 spells CASSLAYTGELFF. In DNA form, the CDR3 reads TGTGCCAGCAGCTTGGCATACACCGGGGAGCTGTTTTTT.

With regard to this clone: This same CDR3 is encoded by further DNA sequences in the sample. The chain is built from TRBV19 and TRBJ2-1, with unresolved D. Germline V gives CDR1 LNHDA, CDR2 SQIVND (reference sequence). The CDR3 spans 11 residues. Trimming shortened V by 5 bases and J by 6 bases, and 5 bases separated the two germline ends. The CDR3 region is CASSRGNEQFF. The CDR3 DNA reads TGTGCCAGTAGTCGTGGCAATGAGCAGTTCTTC.

The chain employs TRBV9 and TRBJ1-1; D is uncertain. Trimming pared 2 bases from V and 1 base from J, leaving 9 bases between. Germline CDR1 reads SGDLS; CDR2 reads YYNGEE. This CDR3 contains 14 residues. The CDR3 here is CASSVLGENTEAFF. CDR3 in DNA: TGTGCCAGCAGCGTGCTCGGGGAGAACACTGAAGCTTTCTTT.

The chain links TRBV7-2 to TRBJ2-1; 13 positions agree with TRBD2. Germline CDR1 SGHTA, CDR2 FQGNSA. With V trimmed by 4 bases and J by 9 bases, 9 bases remained unmatched. CDR3 size: 16 residues. CDR3 loop: CASSSPGLAGPTEQFF. The CDR3 DNA follows: TGTGCCAGCAGCTCCCCGGGACTAGCGGGACCCACTGAGCAGTTCTTC. The full variable domain, completed using reference TRBV7-2 and TRBJ2-1, is GAGVSQSPSNKVTEKGKDVELRCDPISGHTALYWYRQSLGQGLEFLIYFQGNSAPDKSGLPSDRFSAERTGGSVSTLTIQRTQQEDSAVYLCASSSPGLAGPTEQFFGPGTRLTVL.

Comments on this clone: Other DNA sequences within the sample encode an identical CDR3. The gene calls are TRBV11-2 and TRBJ1-2; D unclear. V was shortened by 1 base and J by 7 bases, with 7 bases between the two germline ends. CDR1 and CDR2 (germline): SGHAT, FQNNGV. The CDR3 is 12 amino acids. Here the CDR3 reads CASSLGSGGYTF. CDR3 sequence (DNA): TGTGCCAGCAGCTTAGGAAGTGGTGGCTACACCTTC.

The genes are TRBV10-2 and TRBJ1-4; 8 bases agree with TRBD1. This CDR3 region has 16 residues. Germline assignment: CDR1 WSHSY and CDR2 SAAADI. With V trimmed by 0 bases and J by 8 bases, 8 bases remained unmatched. The chain's CDR3 is CASSESFGQGGEKLFF. CDR3 bases: TGCGCCAGCAGTGAGTCGTTCGGACAGGGAGGGGAAAAACTGTTTTTT.

The genes are TRBV5-1 and TRBJ2-7; 8 nucleotides match TRBD1. This CDR3 has 16 amino acids. V trimming: 2 bases; J trimming: 2 bases; junction bases outside the gene matches: 9. Germline CDR1 and CDR2: SGHRS and YFSETQ. CDR3 nucleotide sequence: TGCGCCAGCAGCTTTGGGATTCCGGGACAGGCCTACGAGCAGTACTTC. Translation gives CASSFGIPGQAYEQYF. The full variable domain, in which reference TRBV5-1 and TRBJ2-7 provide the parts outside the CDR3, is KAGVTQTPRYLIKTRGQQVTLSCSPISGHRSVSWYQQTPGQGLQFLFEYFSETQRNKGNFPGRFSGRQFSNSRSEMNVSTLELGDSALYLCASSFGIPGQAYEQYFGPGTRLTVT.

The chain links TRBV29-1 to TRBJ2-5, with TRBD1 matching over 9 bases. Germline V gene data show CDR1 as SQVTM and CDR2 as ANQGSEA. The CDR3 length is 14 residues. V gave up 6 bases and J gave up 1 base; unmatched junction bases: 6. This CDR3 is CSVRDRVAQETQYF. DNA for the CDR3: TGCAGCGTCCGGGACAGGGTGGCCCAAGAGACCCAGTACTTC.

The V gene is TRBV6-1, the J gene TRBJ2-7; D ambiguous. This CDR3 has 13 amino acids. V was clipped by 4 bases and J by 0 bases, with 7 bases between them. From germline, CDR1 is MNHNS and CDR2 SASEGT. The CDR3 is CASSGRTSYEQYF. The CDR3 nucleotides are TGTGCCAGCAGTGGTCGGACCTCCTACGAGCAGTACTTC.

The CDR3 loop reads CAWGGQGWVNTEAFF. The CDR3 nucleotides are TGTGCCTGGGGAGGACAGGGGTGGGTGAACACTGAAGCTTTCTTT. The chain links TRBV30 to TRBJ1-1; 9 bases are shared with TRBD1. The V gene end was trimmed by 5 bases and the J gene end by 0 bases; junction bases not matched to a gene: 7. Germline assignment: CDR1 GTSNPN and CDR2 SVGIG (reference sequence). This CDR3 region has 15 residues.

The rearrangement links TRBV6-1 to TRBJ2-7; D is ambiguous. CDR1 and CDR2 (germline): MNHNS, SASEGT. V lost 8 bases and J 4 bases, leaving 12 bases between the germline ends. The CDR3 contains 12 residues. CDR3 residues: CASQKREYEQYF. The DNA of the CDR3 is TGTGCCAGCCAGAAAAGGGAATACGAGCAGTACTTC.

This clone has a single count. Other DNA variants within this sample encode the same CDR3. The J gene is TRBJ2-7, the V gene TRBV19; TRBD1 might be the D (6 bases). V dropped 4 bases and J dropped 5 bases, with 6 bases sitting between them. Germline CDR1 and CDR2: LNHDA and SQIVND (reference sequence). CDR3 length: 11 residues. The CDR3 region has the DNA TGTGCCAGTAGTACAGGGGACGAGCAGTACTTC. Translated, it gives CASSTGDEQYF.